What follows is one T cell receptor beta chain and its context. This sample stems from a study of control samples from healthy donors and cancer patients. V trimming: 9 bases; J trimming: 5 bases; junction bases outside the gene matches: 6. CDR3 length equals 13 residues. The germline gives CDR1 ENHRY, CDR2 SYGVKD. TCRdb's table, derived via immunoSEQ multiplex PCR, lists solely in-frame clones and lacks some. The sample lists 90,000 to 100,000 clones; 90% were seen once. The TCR comes from a woman between 18 and 29 years old in good health. The rearrangement links TRBV10-3 to TRBJ2-5, with 10 bases aligning to TRBD2. The source material was blood. The CDR3 DNA reads TGTGCCATAGGGACTAGCGTAAGTGAGACCCAGTACTTC. Protein sequence: CAIGTSVSETQYF.